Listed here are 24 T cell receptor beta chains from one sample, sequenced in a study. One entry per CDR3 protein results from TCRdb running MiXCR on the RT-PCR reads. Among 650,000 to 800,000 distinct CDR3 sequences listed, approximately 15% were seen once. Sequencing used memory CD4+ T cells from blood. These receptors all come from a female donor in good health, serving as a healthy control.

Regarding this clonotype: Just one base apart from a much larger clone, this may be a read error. CDR3 DNA: TGCGCCAGCAGCTTATCCGGGACAGGGGGCGGTACGCAGTATTTT. Translated, it gives CASSLSGTGGGTQYF. The V and J genes are TRBV5-1 and TRBJ2-3, with 12 bases matching TRBD1. The V segment lost 2 bases and the J segment 8 bases; nucleotides outside the gene matches: 6. The CDR3 is 15 residues long. Germline assignment: CDR1 SGHRS and CDR2 YFSETQ. The full variable domain, with the rest looked up from reference TRBV5-1 and TRBJ2-3, is KAGVTQTPRYLIKTRGQQVTLSCSPISGHRSVSWYQQTPGQGLQFLFEYFSETQRNKGNFPGRFSGRQFSNSRSEMNVSTLELGDSALYLCASSLSGTGGGTQYFGPGTRLTVL.

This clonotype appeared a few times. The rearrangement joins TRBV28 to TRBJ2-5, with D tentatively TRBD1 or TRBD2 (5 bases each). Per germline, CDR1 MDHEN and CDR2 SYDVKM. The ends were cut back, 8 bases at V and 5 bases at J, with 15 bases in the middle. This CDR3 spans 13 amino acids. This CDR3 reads CASLRTGPETQYF. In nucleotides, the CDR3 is TGTGCCAGCTTAAGGACGGGACCGGAGACCCAGTACTTC. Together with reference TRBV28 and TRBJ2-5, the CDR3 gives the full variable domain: DVKVTQSSRYLVKRTGEKVFLECVQDMDHENMFWYRQDPGLGLRLIYFSYDVKMKEKGDIPEGYSVSREKKERFSLILESASTNQTSMYLCASLRTGPETQYFGPGTRLLVL.

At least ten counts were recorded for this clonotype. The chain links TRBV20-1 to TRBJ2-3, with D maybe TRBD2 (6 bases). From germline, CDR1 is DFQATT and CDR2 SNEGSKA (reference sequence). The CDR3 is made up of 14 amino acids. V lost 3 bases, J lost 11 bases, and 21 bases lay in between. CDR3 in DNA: TGCAGTGCTAGTTGGCCTAGCGCAGATTCGAAGCAGTATTTT. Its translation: CSASWPSADSKQYF.

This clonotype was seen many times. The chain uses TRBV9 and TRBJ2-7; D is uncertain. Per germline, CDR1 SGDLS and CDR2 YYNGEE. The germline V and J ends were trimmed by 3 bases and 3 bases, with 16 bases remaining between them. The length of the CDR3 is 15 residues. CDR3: CASSEGPSFHYEQYF. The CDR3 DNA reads TGTGCCAGCAGCGAGGGTCCTTCGTTCCACTACGAGCAGTACTTC.

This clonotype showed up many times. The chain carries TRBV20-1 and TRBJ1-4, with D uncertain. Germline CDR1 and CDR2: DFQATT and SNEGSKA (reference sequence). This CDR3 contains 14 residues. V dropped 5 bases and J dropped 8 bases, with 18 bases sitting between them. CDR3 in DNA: TGCAGTGCTCAGAACCCGGCAATAGAGGAAAAACTGTTTTTT. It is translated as CSAQNPAIEEKLFF.

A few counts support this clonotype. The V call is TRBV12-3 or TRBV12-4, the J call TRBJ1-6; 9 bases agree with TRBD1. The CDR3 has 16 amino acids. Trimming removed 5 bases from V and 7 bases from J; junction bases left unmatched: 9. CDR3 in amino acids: CASSRGTGLENSPLHF. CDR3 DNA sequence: TGTGCCAGCAGTCGGGGGACAGGGTTGGAGAATTCACCCCTCCACTTT.

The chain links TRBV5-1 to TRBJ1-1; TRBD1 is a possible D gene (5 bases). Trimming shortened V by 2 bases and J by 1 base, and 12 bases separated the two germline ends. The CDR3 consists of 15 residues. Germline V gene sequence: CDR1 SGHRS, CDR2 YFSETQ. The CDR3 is CASSFTGTANTEAFF. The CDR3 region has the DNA TGCGCCAGCAGCTTCACGGGGACGGCGAACACTGAAGCTTTCTTT.

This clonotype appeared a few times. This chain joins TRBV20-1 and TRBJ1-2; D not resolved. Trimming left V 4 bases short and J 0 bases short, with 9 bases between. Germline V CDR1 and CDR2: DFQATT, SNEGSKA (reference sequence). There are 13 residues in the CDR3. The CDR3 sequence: CSATHGANYGYTF. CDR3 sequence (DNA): TGCAGTGCTACGCACGGAGCTAACTATGGCTACACCTTC.

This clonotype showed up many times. CDR3 nucleotide sequence: TGTGCCAGCAGTGCGCCAGGGACAGGGGCTAATCAGCCCCAGCATTTT. Amino acid sequence: CASSAPGTGANQPQHF. The chain employs TRBV12-3 or TRBV12-4 and TRBJ1-5; TRBD1 matches at 10 bases. Trimming cost V 5 bases and J 4 bases; bases outside gene matches: 8. The CDR3 length is 16 residues.

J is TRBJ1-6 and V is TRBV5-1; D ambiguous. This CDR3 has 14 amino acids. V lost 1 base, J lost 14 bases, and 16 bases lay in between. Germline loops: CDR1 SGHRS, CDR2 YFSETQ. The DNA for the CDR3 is TGCGCCAGCAGCTTGAGTGTCGCAGAGGAGGCCCTCCACTTT. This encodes CASSLSVAEEALHF.

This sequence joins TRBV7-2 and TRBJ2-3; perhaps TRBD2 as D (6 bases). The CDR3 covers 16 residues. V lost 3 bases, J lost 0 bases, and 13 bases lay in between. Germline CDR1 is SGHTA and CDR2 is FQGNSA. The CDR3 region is CASSFGRGLSTDTQYF. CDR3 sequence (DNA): TGTGCCAGCAGCTTTGGGCGGGGCCTTAGCACAGATACGCAGTATTTT.

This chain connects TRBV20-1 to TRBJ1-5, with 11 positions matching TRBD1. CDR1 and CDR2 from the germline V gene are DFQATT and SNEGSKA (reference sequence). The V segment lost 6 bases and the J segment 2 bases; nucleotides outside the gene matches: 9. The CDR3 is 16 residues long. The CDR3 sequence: CSAASGQGVGNQPQHF. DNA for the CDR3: TGCAGTGCGGCGTCGGGACAGGGGGTCGGCAATCAGCCCCAGCATTTT.

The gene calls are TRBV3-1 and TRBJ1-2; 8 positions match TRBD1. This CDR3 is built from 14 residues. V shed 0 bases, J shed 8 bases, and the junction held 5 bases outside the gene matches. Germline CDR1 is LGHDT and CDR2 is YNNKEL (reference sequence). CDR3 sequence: CASSQDTGTGGYTF. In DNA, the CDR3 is TGTGCCAGCAGCCAAGATACAGGGACAGGCGGCTACACCTTC.

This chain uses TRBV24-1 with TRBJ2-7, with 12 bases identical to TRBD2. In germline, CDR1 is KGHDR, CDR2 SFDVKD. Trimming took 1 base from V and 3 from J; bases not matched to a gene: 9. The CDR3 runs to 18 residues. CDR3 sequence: CATSDLETSGRAFYEQYF. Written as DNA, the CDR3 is TGTGCCACCAGTGATTTAGAGACTAGCGGGAGAGCGTTCTACGAGCAGTACTTC.

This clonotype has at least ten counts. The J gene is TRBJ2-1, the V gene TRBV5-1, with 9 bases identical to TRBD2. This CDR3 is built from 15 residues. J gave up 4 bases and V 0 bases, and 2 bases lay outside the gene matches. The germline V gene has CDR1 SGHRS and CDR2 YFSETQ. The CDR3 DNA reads TGCGCCAGCAGCTTGGTAGCGGGAGTTTACAATGAGCAGTTCTTC. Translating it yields CASSLVAGVYNEQFF.

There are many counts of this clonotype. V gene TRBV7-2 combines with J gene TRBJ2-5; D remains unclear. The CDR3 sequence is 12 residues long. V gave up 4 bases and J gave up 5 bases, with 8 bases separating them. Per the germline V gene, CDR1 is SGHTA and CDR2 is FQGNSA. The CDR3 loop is CASSSMGETQYF. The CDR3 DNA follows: TGTGCCAGCAGCTCTATGGGGGAGACCCAGTACTTC.

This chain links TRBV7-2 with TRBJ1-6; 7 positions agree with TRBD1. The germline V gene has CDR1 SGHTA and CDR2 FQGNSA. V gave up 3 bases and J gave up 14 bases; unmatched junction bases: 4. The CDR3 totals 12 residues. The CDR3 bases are TGTGCCAGCAGCTTCCAGGGGGGTGCCCTCCACTTT. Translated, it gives CASSFQGGALHF.

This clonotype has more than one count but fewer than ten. Here the CDR3 reads CATSRDKGTNSPLHF. DNA of the CDR3: TGTGCCACCAGCAGAGATAAAGGGACTAATTCACCCCTCCACTTT. The chain carries TRBV15 and TRBJ1-6; tentatively, D is TRBD1 (5 bases). CDR3 length: 15 amino acids. V lost 0 bases to trimming and J lost 6 bases, with 9 bases between them. CDR1 and CDR2 from the germline V gene are LNHNV and YYDKDF (reference sequence).

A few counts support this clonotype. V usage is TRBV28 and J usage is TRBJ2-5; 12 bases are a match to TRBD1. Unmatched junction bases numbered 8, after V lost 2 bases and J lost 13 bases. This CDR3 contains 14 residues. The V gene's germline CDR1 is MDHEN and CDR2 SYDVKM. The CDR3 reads CASSLEGQGARMYF. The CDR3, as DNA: TGTGCCAGCAGTTTAGAGGGACAGGGGGCCCGGATGTACTTC.

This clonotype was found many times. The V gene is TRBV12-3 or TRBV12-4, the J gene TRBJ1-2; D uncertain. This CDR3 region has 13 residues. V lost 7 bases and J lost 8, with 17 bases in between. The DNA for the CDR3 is TGTGCCAGCACGTACGGGCCTAGGTCGGGCTACACCTTC. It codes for CASTYGPRSGYTF.

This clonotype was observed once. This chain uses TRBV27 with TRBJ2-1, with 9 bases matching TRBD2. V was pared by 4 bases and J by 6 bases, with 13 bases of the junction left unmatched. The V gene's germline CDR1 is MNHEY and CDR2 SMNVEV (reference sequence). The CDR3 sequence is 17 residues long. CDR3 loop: CASSWSTGTSPPNEQFF. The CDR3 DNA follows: TGTGCCAGCAGTTGGAGCACCGGGACTAGCCCTCCCAATGAGCAGTTCTTC.

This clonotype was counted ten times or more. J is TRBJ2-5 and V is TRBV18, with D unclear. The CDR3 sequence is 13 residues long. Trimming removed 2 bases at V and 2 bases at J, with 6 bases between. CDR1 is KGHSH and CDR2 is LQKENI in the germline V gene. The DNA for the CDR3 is TGTGCCAGCTCACCATTACAGCAAGAGACCCAGTACTTC. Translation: CASSPLQQETQYF.

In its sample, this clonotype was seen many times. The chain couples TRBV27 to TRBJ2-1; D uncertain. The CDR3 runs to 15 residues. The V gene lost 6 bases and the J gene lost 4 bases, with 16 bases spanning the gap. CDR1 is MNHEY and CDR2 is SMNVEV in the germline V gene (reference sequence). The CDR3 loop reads CASSLDQTLYNEQFF. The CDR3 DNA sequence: TGTGCCAGCAGCCTGGATCAAACCTTGTACAATGAGCAGTTCTTC.

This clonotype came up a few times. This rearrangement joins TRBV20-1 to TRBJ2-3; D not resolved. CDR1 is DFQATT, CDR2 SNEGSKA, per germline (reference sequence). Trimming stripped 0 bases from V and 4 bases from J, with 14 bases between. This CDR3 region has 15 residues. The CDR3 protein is CSARDPAGAPDTQYF. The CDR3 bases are TGCAGTGCTAGAGATCCGGCAGGAGCCCCAGATACGCAGTATTTT.